This is a list of T cell receptor beta chains from one sample in a study of Ad26.COV2.S vaccination and SARS-CoV-2 variants. Method: immunoSEQ multiplex PCR; TCRdb's copy keeps in-frame clones and lacks some. The sample has around 420,000 clones; approximately 90% are singletons. This sample comprised peripheral blood, obtained in a trial of Ad26.COV2.S vaccine versus placebo. The receptors originated from a person aged 18 to 59 who received the Ad26.COV2.S COVID-19 vaccine or a placebo. Each CDR3 is given with its conserved first and last residue. The order of the fields is clone size, J gene, V gene, D gene, CDR3 DNA, CDR3 protein. The D gene is left open where the match is weak. Clone size, where shown, is once, few, many, or a class for clones that have expanded.

clone size: NA
J gene: TRBJ2-3
V gene: TRBV7-6
D gene: NA
CDR3 DNA: TGTGCCAGCAGCTTAGCGATAAAGCGGCCCACAGATACGCAGTATTTT
CDR3 protein: CASSLAIKRPTDTQYF

clone size: NA
J gene: TRBJ1-2
V gene: TRBV3-1/TRBV3-2
D gene: NA
CDR3 DNA: TGTGCCAGCAGCCAGGGCGGATTCTATGGCTACACCTTC
CDR3 protein: CASSQGGFYGYTF

clone size: NA
J gene: TRBJ2-7
V gene: TRBV2
D gene: NA
CDR3 DNA: TGTGCCAGCAGATTTAGGCAGGGGCGGTACGAGCAGTACTTC
CDR3 protein: CASRFRQGRYEQYF

clone size: NA
J gene: TRBJ2-7
V gene: TRBV20-1
D gene: TRBD1
CDR3 DNA: TGCAGTGCCCGGACAGGGGGCGAGCAGTACTTC
CDR3 protein: CSARTGGEQYF

clone size: NA
J gene: TRBJ1-1
V gene: TRBV6-2/TRBV6-3
D gene: NA
CDR3 DNA: TGTGCCAGCAGTTACGGGTCTTCTGAAGCTTTCTTT
CDR3 protein: CASSYGSSEAFF

clone size: NA
J gene: TRBJ1-4
V gene: TRBV9
D gene: TRBD1
CDR3 DNA: TGTGCCAGCAGCCTCGGGACAGGGGAAAGAGAAAAACTGTTTTTT
CDR3 protein: CASSLGTGEREKLFF

clone size: NA
J gene: TRBJ2-3
V gene: TRBV6-4
D gene: NA
CDR3 DNA: TGTGCCAGCAGTGAAGATAGTGGGGGGGCCTCAGATACGCAGTATTTT
CDR3 protein: CASSEDSGGASDTQYF

clone size: NA
J gene: TRBJ2-1
V gene: TRBV11-3
D gene: NA
CDR3 DNA: TGTGCCAGCAGCTTGGTTTCTAGCGTGCGTGAGCAGTTCTTC
CDR3 protein: CASSLVSSVREQFF

clone size: NA
J gene: TRBJ2-2
V gene: TRBV6-1
D gene: TRBD1
CDR3 DNA: TGTGCCAGCAGGCAACAGGGGGCGAACACCGGGGAGCTGTTTTTT
CDR3 protein: CASRQQGANTGELFF

clone size: NA
J gene: TRBJ2-3
V gene: TRBV7-2
D gene: NA
CDR3 DNA: TGTGCCAGCAGCCAGGATACCCCAGTTGCGCAGTATTTT
CDR3 protein: CASSQDTPVAQYF

clone size: NA
J gene: TRBJ2-5
V gene: TRBV24-1
D gene: NA
CDR3 DNA: TGTGCCACCAGTGATTCCCGGGGGCTGGGAGAGACCCAGTACTTC
CDR3 protein: CATSDSRGLGETQYF

clone size: NA
J gene: TRBJ2-1
V gene: TRBV6-4
D gene: NA
CDR3 DNA: TGTGCCAGCAGTGACTCGACTAACAATGAGCAGTTCTTC
CDR3 protein: CASSDSTNNEQFF

clone size: once
J gene: TRBJ1-6
V gene: TRBV9
D gene: TRBD1
CDR3 DNA: TGTGCCAGCAGCCTGCACGACAGGGTCACCTATAATTCACCCCTCCACTTT
CDR3 protein: CASSLHDRVTYNSPLHF

clone size: NA
J gene: TRBJ1-5
V gene: TRBV19
D gene: NA
CDR3 DNA: TGTGCCAGTAGTTCCCCTGACGACAGCAATCAGCCCCAGCATTTT
CDR3 protein: CASSSPDDSNQPQHF

clone size: once
J gene: TRBJ1-6
V gene: TRBV30
D gene: TRBD1
CDR3 DNA: TGTGCCTGGTCGGGACAGGGGCCGTTTCACTATAATTCACCCCTCCACTTT
CDR3 protein: CAWSGQGPFHYNSPLHF

clone size: NA
J gene: TRBJ2-7
V gene: TRBV7-3
D gene: NA
CDR3 DNA: TGTGCCAGCAGTTTTAACCCGGGACCTTTCTACGAGCAGTACTTC
CDR3 protein: CASSFNPGPFYEQYF

clone size: once
J gene: TRBJ1-2
V gene: TRBV29-1
D gene: NA
CDR3 DNA: TGCAGCGTTGTCTTGAGAACTAACTATGGCTACACCTTC
CDR3 protein: CSVVLRTNYGYTF

clone size: NA
J gene: TRBJ1-3
V gene: TRBV6-5
D gene: TRBD1
CDR3 DNA: TGTGCCAGCAGGACCAGGGGGACCTTGAACACCATATATTTT
CDR3 protein: CASRTRGTLNTIYF

clone size: NA
J gene: TRBJ1-2
V gene: TRBV18
D gene: TRBD1
CDR3 DNA: TGTGCCAGCTCAAGCCGGGACAGACAGGACTATGGCTACACCTTC
CDR3 protein: CASSSRDRQDYGYTF

clone size: NA
J gene: TRBJ1-2
V gene: TRBV5-6
D gene: NA
CDR3 DNA: TGTGCCAGCAGCTGGGGAGGGACACAGAATTGGTATGGCTACACCTTC
CDR3 protein: CASSWGGTQNWYGYTF

clone size: NA
J gene: TRBJ2-5
V gene: TRBV5-1
D gene: NA
CDR3 DNA: TGCGCCAGCAGCTCAGGAGGGGGATGGACAGCCTTCACTCGTGAGACCCAGTACTTC
CDR3 protein: CASSSGGGWTAFTRETQYF

clone size: NA
J gene: TRBJ2-3
V gene: TRBV30
D gene: TRBD2
CDR3 DNA: TGTGCCGCGACTAGCGCGGCAGATACGCAGTATTTT
CDR3 protein: CAATSAADTQYF

clone size: NA
J gene: TRBJ2-2
V gene: TRBV19
D gene: NA
CDR3 DNA: TGTGCCAGTAGTATCGGCCAGGGTAACGGGGAGCTGTTTTTT
CDR3 protein: CASSIGQGNGELFF

clone size: NA
J gene: TRBJ2-7
V gene: TRBV6-2/TRBV6-3
D gene: NA
CDR3 DNA: TGTGCCAGCAGTTCGACAGGGAGGGAGCAGTACTTC
CDR3 protein: CASSSTGREQYF

clone size: NA
J gene: TRBJ1-1
V gene: TRBV27
D gene: NA
CDR3 DNA: TGTGCCAGCAGTTCCCGGGACAAGGGATTCACTGAAGCTTTCTTT
CDR3 protein: CASSSRDKGFTEAFF

clone size: NA
J gene: TRBJ2-3
V gene: TRBV3-1/TRBV3-2
D gene: TRBD2
CDR3 DNA: TGTGCCAGCAGCCATACTAGCGGGGGGGACCAAAAAATGATGGATACGCAGTATTTT
CDR3 protein: CASSHTSGGDQKMMDTQYF

clone size: few
J gene: TRBJ2-2
V gene: TRBV7-9
D gene: NA
CDR3 DNA: TGTGCCAGCAGCTTAATAACTCGAGAGCTGTTTTTT
CDR3 protein: CASSLITRELFF